A selection of T cell receptor beta chains follows, all from one sample in a study of Graves' ophthalmopathy and Graves' hyperthyroidism. TCRdb itself ran the multiplex PCR reads through MiXCR, one entry per CDR3 protein. The sample carries hundreds of thousands of distinct CDR3 sequences, around 45% recorded once. Sequencing used peripheral blood. All receptors come from an adult man with Graves' ophthalmopathy. CDR3s include the opening cysteine and the closing phenylalanine or tryptophan. Each record gives: clone size, J gene, D gene, V gene, CDR3 DNA, CDR3 protein. A D gene is named only where the DNA matches it firmly. The size field is filled for only some rows; it gives once, few, many or a size class.

clone_size: NA
j_call: TRBJ2-2
d_call: NA
v_call: TRBV10-3
cdr3_nt: TGTGCCAGCAGTCTTAAACCAAGGAGACAGAACACCGGGGAGCTGTTTTTT
cdr3_aa: CASSLKPRRQNTGELFF

clone_size: NA
j_call: TRBJ2-5
d_call: TRBD1
v_call: TRBV15
cdr3_nt: TGTGCCACCAGCAGAGATCGGACAGGGGGCCGGGAGACCCAGTACTTC
cdr3_aa: CATSRDRTGGRETQYF

clone_size: few
j_call: TRBJ2-7
d_call: NA
v_call: TRBV11-3
cdr3_nt: TGTGCCAGCAGCTTAGGGAATGAGGGCTACGAGCAGTACTTC
cdr3_aa: CASSLGNEGYEQYF

clone_size: few
j_call: TRBJ2-5
d_call: NA
v_call: TRBV10-2
cdr3_nt: TGCGCCAGCAGTGAGACAGGGGAGGTGACCCAGTACTTC
cdr3_aa: CASSETGEVTQYF

clone_size: NA
j_call: TRBJ1-2
d_call: TRBD1
v_call: TRBV5-1
cdr3_nt: TGCGCCAGCACCCTGGGGACAGCTAACTATGGCTACACCTTC
cdr3_aa: CASTLGTANYGYTF

clone_size: NA
j_call: TRBJ2-5
d_call: NA
v_call: TRBV7-2
cdr3_nt: TGTGCCAGCAGCCCTAGGCTAGGGGGGGAAGAGACCCAGTACTTC
cdr3_aa: CASSPRLGGEETQYF

clone_size: few
j_call: TRBJ2-7
d_call: TRBD2
v_call: TRBV7-3
cdr3_nt: TGTGCCTCCTCGGAGGACGGGAGGCGCGAGCAGTACTTC
cdr3_aa: CASSEDGRREQYF

clone_size: NA
j_call: TRBJ1-1
d_call: NA
v_call: TRBV5-5
cdr3_nt: TGTGCCAGCAGCACCAACAGGGTCGCTGAAGCTTTCTTT
cdr3_aa: CASSTNRVAEAFF

clone_size: once
j_call: TRBJ1-6
d_call: TRBD1
v_call: TRBV3-1
cdr3_nt: TGTGCCAGCAGCCAAGAGACAGGGAGGACTTCACCCCTCCACTTT
cdr3_aa: CASSQETGRTSPLHF

clone_size: NA
j_call: TRBJ1-1
d_call: NA
v_call: TRBV28
cdr3_nt: TGTGCCAGCAGATCGGGGGGGAACACTGAAGCTTTCTTT
cdr3_aa: CASRSGGNTEAFF

clone_size: NA
j_call: TRBJ1-1
d_call: NA
v_call: TRBV9
cdr3_nt: TGTGCCAGCAGCGTGGGGGACTACACTGAAGCTTTCTTT
cdr3_aa: CASSVGDYTEAFF

clone_size: few
j_call: TRBJ2-5
d_call: NA
v_call: TRBV3-1
cdr3_nt: TGTGCCAGCAGCCAGGGACCTCAAGAGACCCAGTACTTC
cdr3_aa: CASSQGPQETQYF

clone_size: many
j_call: TRBJ1-2
d_call: TRBD1
v_call: TRBV29-1
cdr3_nt: TGCAGCGTCCCCACCCGGGACAGTGTCTATGGCTACACCTTC
cdr3_aa: CSVPTRDSVYGYTF

clone_size: few
j_call: TRBJ2-5
d_call: NA
v_call: TRBV7-8
cdr3_nt: TGTGCCAGTCTCAGATACCAACAAGAGACCCAGTACTTC
cdr3_aa: CASLRYQQETQYF

clone_size: NA
j_call: TRBJ1-3
d_call: NA
v_call: TRBV3-1
cdr3_nt: TGTGCCAGCAGCCAAGACGCGGGAAACACCATATATTTT
cdr3_aa: CASSQDAGNTIYF

clone_size: NA
j_call: TRBJ2-7
d_call: TRBD2
v_call: TRBV5-1
cdr3_nt: TGCGCCAGCAGCTTAGGGACTACCTCCGCCTACGAGCAGTACTTC
cdr3_aa: CASSLGTTSAYEQYF

clone_size: few
j_call: TRBJ2-2
d_call: NA
v_call: TRBV11-1
cdr3_nt: TGTGCCATCAGTGACTCAAGGGGGGGACTCGCGAACACCGGGGAGCTGTTTTTT
cdr3_aa: CAISDSRGGLANTGELFF

clone_size: NA
j_call: TRBJ2-7
d_call: TRBD2
v_call: TRBV2
cdr3_nt: TGTGCCAGCAGTCCACCCCTCCTAGGTAGCGGGGACGAGCAGTACTTC
cdr3_aa: CASSPPLLGSGDEQYF

clone_size: few
j_call: TRBJ1-1
d_call: NA
v_call: TRBV20-1
cdr3_nt: TGCAGTGCTAGAGGTGGAGCCAACACTGAAGCTTTCTTT
cdr3_aa: CSARGGANTEAFF

clone_size: NA
j_call: TRBJ2-5
d_call: NA
v_call: TRBV7-8
cdr3_nt: TGTGCCAGCAGCGTAAAATTGGGGCCCCAAGAGACCCAGTACTTC
cdr3_aa: CASSVKLGPQETQYF

clone_size: few
j_call: TRBJ1-1
d_call: NA
v_call: TRBV7-8
cdr3_nt: TGTGCCAGCAGCTTACCTAGCGAAAGACAAGCTTTCTTT
cdr3_aa: CASSLPSERQAFF

clone_size: NA
j_call: TRBJ2-5
d_call: NA
v_call: TRBV7-6
cdr3_nt: TGTGCCAGCAGCTTTTCGGGGGCGGTACAAGAGACCCAGTACTTC
cdr3_aa: CASSFSGAVQETQYF

clone_size: many
j_call: TRBJ1-2
d_call: NA
v_call: TRBV15
cdr3_nt: TGTGCCACCAGCAGAAACAGGGCTAACTATGGCTACACCTTC
cdr3_aa: CATSRNRANYGYTF

clone_size: NA
j_call: TRBJ1-2
d_call: NA
v_call: TRBV9
cdr3_nt: TGTGCCAGCTCCTCCGGACTCAACTATGGCTACACCTTC
cdr3_aa: CASSSGLNYGYTF

clone_size: few
j_call: TRBJ1-2
d_call: NA
v_call: TRBV7-9
cdr3_nt: TGTGCCAGCAGTTTAACCCGGAACTATGGCTACACCTTC
cdr3_aa: CASSLTRNYGYTF

clone_size: NA
j_call: TRBJ1-4
d_call: NA
v_call: TRBV20-1
cdr3_nt: TGCAGTGCTAGGGTGGGAACTAATGAAAAACTGTTTTTT
cdr3_aa: CSARVGTNEKLFF

clone_size: NA
j_call: TRBJ2-5
d_call: NA
v_call: TRBV11-1
cdr3_nt: TGTGCCAGCAGCTTAGGTCACAGGGAAGAGACCCAGTACTTC
cdr3_aa: CASSLGHREETQYF

clone_size: NA
j_call: TRBJ1-4
d_call: TRBD1
v_call: TRBV4-1
cdr3_nt: TGCGCCAGCAGCCAAGATAGGGACAGCTTGAATGAAAAACTGTTTTTT
cdr3_aa: CASSQDRDSLNEKLFF

clone_size: NA
j_call: TRBJ2-7
d_call: TRBD1
v_call: TRBV29-1
cdr3_nt: TGCAGCGTACCCGGGACAGGGAAGGGCGAGCAGTACTTC
cdr3_aa: CSVPGTGKGEQYF

clone_size: NA
j_call: TRBJ2-7
d_call: NA
v_call: TRBV19
cdr3_nt: TGTGCCAGTAGTATTAATTGGCAGGGAACCTACGAGCAGTACTTC
cdr3_aa: CASSINWQGTYEQYF

clone_size: many
j_call: TRBJ1-2
d_call: TRBD1
v_call: TRBV10-3
cdr3_nt: TGTGCCATCAGTAGGGACAGGGAAGTGAGCTATGGCTACACCTTC
cdr3_aa: CAISRDREVSYGYTF

clone_size: NA
j_call: TRBJ2-5
d_call: NA
v_call: TRBV24-1
cdr3_nt: TGTGCCACCAGGGACGGGGAGACCCAGTACTTC
cdr3_aa: CATRDGETQYF